Listed below are T cell receptor beta chains from one sample, sequenced in a study of blood T cell repertoires in COVID-19. The protocol was immunoSEQ multiplex PCR, while the TCRdb copy is restricted to in-frame clones and leaves out a portion. Of more than 450,000 clones in the sample, about nine tenths are singletons; the top ten hold 0.7%. Sequenced: PBMCs or T cells enriched from blood (not recorded which). Receptor source: a woman aged 18 to 35 who had recovered from COVID-19. The CDR3 runs from the conserved cysteine through the conserved F or W. A D gene is named only where the DNA matches it firmly. A clone size is listed for some rows: how often the clone was seen (once, few, many), or a class if it is expanded.

>TRBV3-1/TRBV3-2|NA|NA|TRBJ1-1
CASSGLRNTEAFF
TGTGCCAGCAGCGGCCTCAGAAACACTGAAGCTTTCTTT
>TRBV28|NA|NA|TRBJ1-2
CASSLGEGYTF
TGTGCCAGCAGTTTAGGGGAGGGCTACACCTTC
>TRBV3-1/TRBV3-2|TRBD2|NA|TRBJ2-5
CASSQGGRGTQYF
TGTGCCAGCAGCCAAGGAGGGAGGGGGACCCAGTACTTC
>TRBV2|NA|NA|TRBJ1-6
CASSEWRGDNSPLHF
TGTGCCAGCAGTGAGTGGCGGGGGGATAATTCACCCCTCCACTTT
>TRBV4-1|NA|NA|TRBJ1-3
CASNQVGERGNTIYF
TGCGCCAGCAACCAAGTAGGGGAACGAGGAAACACCATATATTTT
>TRBV21-1|NA|few|TRBJ2-5
CASSNRGASGGAWETQYF
TGTGCCAGCAGCAATAGAGGAGCTAGCGGGGGGGCATGGGAGACCCAGTACTTC
>TRBV2|NA|few|TRBJ2-2
CATSLHRETGELFF
TGTGCCACCTCCTTACACAGGGAAACCGGGGAGCTGTTTTTT
>TRBV4-1|NA|NA|TRBJ1-1
CASSQDRADRFHTEAFF
TGCGCCAGCAGCCAAGATAGGGCAGACAGGTTCCACACTGAAGCTTTCTTT
>TRBV5-1|NA|NA|TRBJ2-5
CASASRMYQETQYF
TGCGCCAGCGCAAGCCGAATGTACCAAGAGACCCAGTACTTC
>TRBV5-8|NA|once|TRBJ1-6
CASEENNSPLHF
TGTGCCAGCGAAGAGAATAATTCACCCCTCCACTTT
>TRBV5-6|NA|NA|TRBJ2-3
CASSQGLETDTQYF
TGTGCCAGCAGCCAGGGACTCGAGACAGATACGCAGTATTTT
>TRBV7-3|TRBD1|few|TRBJ1-2
CASSLSGTGDGGYTF
TGTGCCAGCAGCTTATCTGGGACAGGAGACGGTGGCTACACCTTC
>TRBV25-1|NA|NA|TRBJ1-4
CASSVGSTNEKLFF
TGTGCCAGCAGTGTGGGCAGTACTAATGAAAAACTGTTTTTT
>TRBV7-9|TRBD1|NA|TRBJ1-1
CASSPDRVTEAFF
TGTGCCAGCAGTCCGGACAGGGTAACTGAAGCTTTCTTT
>TRBV4-1|NA|NA|TRBJ1-6
CASSHPIKGVENSPLHF
TGCGCCAGCAGCCACCCAATAAAGGGGGTGGAGAATTCACCCCTCCACTTT
>TRBV6-4|NA|few|TRBJ2-1
CATSSGTEGEQFF
TGTGCCACTTCATCAGGCACAGAGGGTGAGCAGTTCTTC
>TRBV6-6|TRBD2|NA|TRBJ2-7
CASSYLGTTEQYF
TGTGCCAGCAGTTACTTGGGGACTACCGAGCAGTACTTC
>TRBV12-5|NA|NA|TRBJ1-6
CASGLGDRSPLHF
TGTGCTAGTGGTTTGGGAGATCGCTCACCCCTCCACTTT
>TRBV6-6|TRBD2|NA|TRBJ2-5
CASSPRTSGEYQETQYF
TGTGCCAGCAGTCCCCGGACTAGCGGGGAGTACCAAGAGACCCAGTACTTC
>TRBV2|NA|NA|TRBJ1-2
CASSERPGTTNYGYTF
TGTGCCAGCAGTGAACGCCCAGGGACAACCAACTATGGCTACACCTTC
>TRBV19|NA|once|TRBJ2-1
CASSIGGENNEQFF
TGTGCCAGTAGTATAGGGGGGGAAAACAATGAGCAGTTCTTC
>TRBV18|NA|NA|TRBJ1-2
CASSPEGDSYTF
TGTGCCAGCTCACCCGAAGGGGACTCCTACACCTTC
>TRBV7-2|TRBD2|NA|TRBJ2-1
CASRLAGGHYNEQFF
TGTGCCAGCAGGTTAGCGGGGGGGCACTACAATGAGCAGTTCTTC
>TRBV3-1/TRBV3-2|TRBD2|once|TRBJ2-5
CASSPGLAGGLGETQYF
TGTGCCAGCAGCCCGGGACTAGCGGGGGGGCTGGGAGAGACCCAGTACTTC
>TRBV6-5|NA|NA|TRBJ1-5
CASMSWGGENQPQHF
TGTGCCAGCATGTCTTGGGGGGGGGAGAATCAGCCCCAGCATTTT
>TRBV2|NA|NA|TRBJ1-2
CASSEGEAYGYTF
TGTGCCAGCAGTGAGGGGGAGGCCTATGGCTACACCTTC
>TRBV30|TRBD1|NA|TRBJ2-7
CAWSGGQGTYEQYF
TGTGCCTGGAGTGGGGGACAGGGGACCTACGAGCAGTACTTC
>TRBV10-3|NA|NA|TRBJ1-4
CAISEGSGGGEKLFF
TGTGCCATCAGTGAAGGTTCGGGGGGAGGGGAAAAACTGTTTTTT
>TRBV7-9|NA|NA|TRBJ2-3
CASSSRDTQYF
TGTGCCAGCAGCTCTAGGGATACGCAGTATTTT
>TRBV10-2|TRBD1|NA|TRBJ1-2
CASSGTGMEGYTF
TGCGCCAGCAGTGGGACAGGGATGGAGGGCTACACCTTC
>TRBV5-1|TRBD2|NA|TRBJ2-3
CASSLAGSGGGTDTQYF
TGCGCCAGCAGCTTGGCTGGTAGCGGGGGAGGAACAGATACGCAGTATTTT
>TRBV6-7|NA|NA|TRBJ2-3
CASSANKGGATDTQYF
TGTGCCAGCAGTGCTAATAAGGGGGGGGCGACAGATACGCAGTATTTT
>TRBV19|NA|NA|TRBJ1-3
CASSIAYEASGNTIYF
TGTGCCAGTAGTATAGCCTACGAGGCCTCTGGAAACACCATATATTTT
>TRBV4-1|TRBD1|once|TRBJ2-7
CASSQGGQVKSYEQYF
TGCGCCAGCAGCCAGGGGGGACAGGTCAAGTCCTACGAGCAGTACTTC
>TRBV19|TRBD1|NA|TRBJ2-7
CASSEDRQSYEQYF
TGTGCCAGTAGTGAGGACAGGCAATCCTACGAGCAGTACTTC
>TRBV7-2|NA|few|TRBJ2-5
CASSLDQGYQETQYF
TGTGCCAGCAGCTTAGATCAGGGTTACCAAGAGACCCAGTACTTC
>TRBV2|NA|few|TRBJ2-5
CASRRVTQYF
TGTGCCAGCAGGCGGGTGACCCAGTACTTC
>TRBV28|TRBD2|NA|TRBJ2-5
CASRFEPLGLAGVGETQYF
TGTGCCAGCAGATTCGAGCCTCTGGGGCTAGCGGGGGTTGGGGAGACCCAGTACTTC